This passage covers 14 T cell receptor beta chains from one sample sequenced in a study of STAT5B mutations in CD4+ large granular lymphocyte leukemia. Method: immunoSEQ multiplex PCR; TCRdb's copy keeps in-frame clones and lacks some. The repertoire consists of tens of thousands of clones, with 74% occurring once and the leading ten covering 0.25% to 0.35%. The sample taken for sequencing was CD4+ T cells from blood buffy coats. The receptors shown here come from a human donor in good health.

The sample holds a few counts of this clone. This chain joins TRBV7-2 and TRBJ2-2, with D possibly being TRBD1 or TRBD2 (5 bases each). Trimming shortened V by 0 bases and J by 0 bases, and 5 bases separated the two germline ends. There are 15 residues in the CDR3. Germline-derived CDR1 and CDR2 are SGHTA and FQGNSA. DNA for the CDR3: TGTGCCAGCAGCTTAGCGGGGGCGAACACCGGGGAGCTGTTTTTT. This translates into CASSLAGANTGELFF.

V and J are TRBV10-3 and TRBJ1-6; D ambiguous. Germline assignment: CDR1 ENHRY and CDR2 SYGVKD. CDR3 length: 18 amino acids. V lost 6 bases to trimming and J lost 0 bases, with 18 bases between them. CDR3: CAISNFIQWSSYNSPLHF. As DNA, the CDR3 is TGTGCCATCAGCAACTTCATACAGTGGAGCTCCTATAATTCACCCCTCCACTTT.

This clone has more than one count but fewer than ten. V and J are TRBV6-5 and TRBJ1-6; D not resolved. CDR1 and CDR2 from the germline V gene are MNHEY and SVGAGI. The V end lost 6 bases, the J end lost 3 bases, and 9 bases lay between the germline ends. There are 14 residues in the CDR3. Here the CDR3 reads CASRRAGYNSPLHF. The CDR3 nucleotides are TGTGCCAGCAGAAGGGCAGGCTATAATTCACCCCTCCACTTT.

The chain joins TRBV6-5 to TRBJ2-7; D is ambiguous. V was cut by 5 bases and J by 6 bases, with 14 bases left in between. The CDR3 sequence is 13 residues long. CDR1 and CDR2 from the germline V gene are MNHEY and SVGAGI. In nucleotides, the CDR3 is TGTGCCAGCAGTGTCCACGCAGTTTCCGAGCAGTACTTC. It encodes CASSVHAVSEQYF.

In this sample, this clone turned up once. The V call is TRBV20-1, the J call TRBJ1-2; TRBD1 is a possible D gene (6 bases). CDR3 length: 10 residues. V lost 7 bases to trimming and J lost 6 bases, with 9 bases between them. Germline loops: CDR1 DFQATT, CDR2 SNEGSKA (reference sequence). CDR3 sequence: CSGGAHGYTF. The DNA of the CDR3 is TGCAGTGGGGGGGCCCATGGCTACACCTTC.

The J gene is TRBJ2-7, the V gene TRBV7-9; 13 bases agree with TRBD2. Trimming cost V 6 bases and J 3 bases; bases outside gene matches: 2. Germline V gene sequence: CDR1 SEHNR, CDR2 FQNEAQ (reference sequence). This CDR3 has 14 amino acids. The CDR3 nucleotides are TGTGCCAGCAGGAGGACTAGCGGGAGCTACGAGCAGTACTTC. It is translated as CASRRTSGSYEQYF.

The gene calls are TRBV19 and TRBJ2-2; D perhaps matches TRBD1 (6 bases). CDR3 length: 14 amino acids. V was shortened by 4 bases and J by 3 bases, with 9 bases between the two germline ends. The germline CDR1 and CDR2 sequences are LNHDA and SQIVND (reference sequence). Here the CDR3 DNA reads TGTGCCAGTAGTAAACAGGGATACACCGGGGAGCTGTTTTTT. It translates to CASSKQGYTGELFF.

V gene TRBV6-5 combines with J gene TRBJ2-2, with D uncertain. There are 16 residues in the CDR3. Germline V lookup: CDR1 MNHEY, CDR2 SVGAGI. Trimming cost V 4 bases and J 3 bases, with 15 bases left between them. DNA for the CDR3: TGTGCCAGCAGTTTCCGGACCGCGAGGTACACCGGGGAGCTGTTTTTT. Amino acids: CASSFRTARYTGELFF.

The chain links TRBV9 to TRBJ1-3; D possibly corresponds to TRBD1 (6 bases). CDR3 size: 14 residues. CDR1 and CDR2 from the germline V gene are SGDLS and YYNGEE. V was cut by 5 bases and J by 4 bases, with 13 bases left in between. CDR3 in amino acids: CASSPRTVGNTIYF. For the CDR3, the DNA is TGTGCCAGCAGTCCGAGGACAGTCGGAAACACCATATATTTT.

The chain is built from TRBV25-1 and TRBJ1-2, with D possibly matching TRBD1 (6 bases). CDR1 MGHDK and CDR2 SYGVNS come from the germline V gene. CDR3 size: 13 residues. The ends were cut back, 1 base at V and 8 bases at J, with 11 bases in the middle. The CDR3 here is CASSESTGRGYTF. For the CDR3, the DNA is TGTGCCAGCAGTGAATCAACAGGGCGAGGCTACACCTTC.

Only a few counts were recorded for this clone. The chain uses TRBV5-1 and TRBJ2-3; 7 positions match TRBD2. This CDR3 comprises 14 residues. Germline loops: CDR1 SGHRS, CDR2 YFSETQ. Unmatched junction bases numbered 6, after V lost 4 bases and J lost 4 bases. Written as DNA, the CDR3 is TGCGCCAGCAGCATAACTAGCGCGTCAGATACGCAGTATTTT. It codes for CASSITSASDTQYF.

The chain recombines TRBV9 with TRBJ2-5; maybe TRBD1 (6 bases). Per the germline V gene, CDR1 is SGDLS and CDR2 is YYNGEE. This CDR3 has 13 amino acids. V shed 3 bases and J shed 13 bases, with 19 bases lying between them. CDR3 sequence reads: CASSASGTPYLYF. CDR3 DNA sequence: TGTGCCAGCAGCGCATCCGGGACACCATATTTGTACTTC.

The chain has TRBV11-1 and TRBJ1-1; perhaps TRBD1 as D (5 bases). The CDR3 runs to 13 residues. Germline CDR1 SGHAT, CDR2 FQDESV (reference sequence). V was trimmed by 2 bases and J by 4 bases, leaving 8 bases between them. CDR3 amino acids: CASSLLGGTEAFF. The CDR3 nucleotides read TGTGCCAGCAGCTTATTGGGGGGCACTGAAGCTTTCTTT.

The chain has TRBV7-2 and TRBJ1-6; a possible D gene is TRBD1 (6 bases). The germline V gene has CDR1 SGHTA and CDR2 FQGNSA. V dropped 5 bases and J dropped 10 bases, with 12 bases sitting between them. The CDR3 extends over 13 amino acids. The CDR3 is CASSEQGGSPLHF. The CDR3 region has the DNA TGTGCCAGCAGCGAACAGGGAGGGTCACCCCTCCACTTT. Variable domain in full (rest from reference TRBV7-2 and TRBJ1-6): GAGVSQSPSNKVTEKGKDVELRCDPISGHTALYWYRQSLGQGLEFLIYFQGNSAPDKSGLPSDRFSAERTGGSVSTLTIQRTQQEDSAVYLCASSEQGGSPLHFGNGTRLTVT.